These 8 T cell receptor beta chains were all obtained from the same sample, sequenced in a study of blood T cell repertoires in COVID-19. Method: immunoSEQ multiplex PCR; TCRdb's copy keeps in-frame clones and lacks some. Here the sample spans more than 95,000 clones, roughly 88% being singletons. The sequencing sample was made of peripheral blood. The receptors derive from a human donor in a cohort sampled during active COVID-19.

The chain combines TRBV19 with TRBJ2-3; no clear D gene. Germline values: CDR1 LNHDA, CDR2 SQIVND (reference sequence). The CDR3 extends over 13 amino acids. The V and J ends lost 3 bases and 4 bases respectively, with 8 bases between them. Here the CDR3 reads CASSIAVADTQYF. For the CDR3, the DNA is TGTGCCAGTAGTATCGCGGTAGCAGATACGCAGTATTTT.

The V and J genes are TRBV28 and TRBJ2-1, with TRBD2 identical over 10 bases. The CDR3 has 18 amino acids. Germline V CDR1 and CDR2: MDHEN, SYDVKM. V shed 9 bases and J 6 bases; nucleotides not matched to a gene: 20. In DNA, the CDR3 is TGTGCCAGTACCTTAGCGGGAGGTCTCGTATTCGCCAGCAATGAGCAGTTCTTC. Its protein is CASTLAGGLVFASNEQFF.

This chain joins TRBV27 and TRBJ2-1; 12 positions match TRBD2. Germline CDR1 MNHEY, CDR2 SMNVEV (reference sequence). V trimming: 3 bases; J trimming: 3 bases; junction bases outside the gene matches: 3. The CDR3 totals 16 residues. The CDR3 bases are TGTGCCAGCAGTTTGAGACTAGCGGGGGACTACAATGAGCAGTTCTTC. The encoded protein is CASSLRLAGDYNEQFF.

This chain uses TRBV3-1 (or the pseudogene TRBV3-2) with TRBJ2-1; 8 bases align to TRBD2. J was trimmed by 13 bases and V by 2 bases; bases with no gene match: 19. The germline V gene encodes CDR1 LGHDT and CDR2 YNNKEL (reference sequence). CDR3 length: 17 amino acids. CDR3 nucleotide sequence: TGTGCCAGCAGCCAATGGTGGGCGAGCGGGAGTAGAATAGGTCAGTTCTTC. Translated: CASSQWWASGSRIGQFF.

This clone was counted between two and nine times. The CDR3 nucleotides are TGTGCCAGCAGCTCTGGAGGCGAGCAGTACTTC. It is translated as CASSSGGEQYF. The chain combines TRBV7-9 with TRBJ2-7, with D tentatively TRBD2 (5 bases). This CDR3 contains 11 residues. The V and J ends lost 4 bases and 6 bases respectively, with 7 bases between them. Germline V gene data show CDR1 as SEHNR and CDR2 as FQNEAQ (reference sequence).

CDR3 protein: CASRTQGLNTEAFF. As DNA, the CDR3 is TGTGCCAGCAGAACACAGGGGTTAAACACTGAAGCTTTCTTT. V and J are TRBV28 and TRBJ1-1; TRBD1 aligns across 7 bases. This CDR3 contains 14 residues. Losses at the gene ends were 6 bases for V and 2 bases for J; bases not matched to a gene: 6. Germline CDR1 reads MDHEN; CDR2 reads SYDVKM.

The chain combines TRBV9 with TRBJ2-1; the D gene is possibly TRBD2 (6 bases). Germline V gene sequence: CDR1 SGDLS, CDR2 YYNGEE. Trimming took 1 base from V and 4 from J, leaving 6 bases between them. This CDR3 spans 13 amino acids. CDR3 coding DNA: TGTGCCAGCAGCGTACGGGGGTACAATGAGCAGTTCTTC. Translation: CASSVRGYNEQFF.

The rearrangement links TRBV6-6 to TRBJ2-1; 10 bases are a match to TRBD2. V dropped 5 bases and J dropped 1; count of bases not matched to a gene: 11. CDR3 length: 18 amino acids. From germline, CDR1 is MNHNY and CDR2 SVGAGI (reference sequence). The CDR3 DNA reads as TGTGCCAGCAGTCAGAGGGCTAGCGGGAGAGGGTCCTACAATGAGCAGTTCTTC. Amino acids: CASSQRASGRGSYNEQFF.